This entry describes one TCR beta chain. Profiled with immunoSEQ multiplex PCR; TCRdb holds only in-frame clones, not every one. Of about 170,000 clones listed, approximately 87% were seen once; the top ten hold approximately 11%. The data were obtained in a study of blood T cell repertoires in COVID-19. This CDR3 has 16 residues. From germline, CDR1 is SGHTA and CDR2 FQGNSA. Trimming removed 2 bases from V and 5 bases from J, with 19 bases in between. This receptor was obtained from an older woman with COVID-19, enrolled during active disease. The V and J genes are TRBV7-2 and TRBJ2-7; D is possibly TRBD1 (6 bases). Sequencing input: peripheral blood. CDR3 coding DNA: TGTGCCAGCAGCTTACAACCCCCGGGACACACCAACGAGCAGTACTTC. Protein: CASSLQPPGHTNEQYF. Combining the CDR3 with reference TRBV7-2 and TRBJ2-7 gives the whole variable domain GAGVSQSPSNKVTEKGKDVELRCDPISGHTALYWYRQSLGQGLEFLIYFQGNSAPDKSGLPSDRFSAERTGGSVSTLTIQRTQQEDSAVYLCASSLQPPGHTNEQYFGPGTRLTVT.